This section outlines one T cell receptor beta chain sequence together with its context. The antigen is undetermined. The method was immunoSEQ multiplex PCR; TCRdb's version includes in-frame clones alone and lacks a portion of them. Of roughly 63,000 clones in the sample, approximately 84% were seen once. This specimen comes from a study of lymphopenia after photon versus proton radiotherapy. Study-wide findings and caveats: Post-nadir diversity loss with photons came from oligoclonal expansion, particularly CD8+ Temra cells. In patients who died, overall survival fell as post-nadir TCR diversity dropped more.

V was clipped by 4 bases and J by 5 bases; unmatched bases: 4. Looked up from germline, CDR1 is MNHEY and CDR2 is SVGAGI. This CDR3 has 14 residues. Material: peripheral blood, obtained from a patient treated with proton-based radiotherapy. This clonotype originated in a man between 60 and 70 years old with pancreatic cancer. The chain couples TRBV6-5 to TRBJ2-3; 9 bases match TRBD1. The CDR3 loop reads CASSSGTGLDTQYF. The CDR3 nucleotides read TGTGCCAGCAGTTCCGGGACAGGGTTAGATACGCAGTATTTT.